This TCR beta chain was captured in a study of tumor-infiltrating lymphocytes in primary liver carcinoma. Study details: Ranging in age from 30 to 69 years, the patients were men and women. The yield of productive TCRbeta reads per sample was roughly 3.65 to 8 million and was similar across tissue types.

Findings and caveats of the study: Tumor tissue displayed a significantly greater top-250-clone fraction than blood (p = 0.039).

About this clonotype itself: The antigen remains unidentified. A junction boundary mismatches the germline segment, possibly from a read error.

Production of TCR beta cDNA used 500 ng total RNA together with a constant-region primer. Library construction for TCR beta comprised three nested multiplex PCR rounds performed with slightly modified ARM-PCR. In the first two PCR rounds, TRBV1-TRBV30 forward primers were paired with a C-beta reverse primer, and each round lasted roughly 9 cycles. Using its own MiXCR run on the multiplex PCR reads, TCRdb lists one record per CDR3 protein. The sample holds about 210,000 distinct CDR3 sequences, about two thirds seen once. The germline V gene encodes CDR1 MNHEY and CDR2 SVGEGT. The CDR3 spans 14 residues. Germline DNA was also extracted, while the blood RNA originated from unsorted whole blood.

J is TRBJ1-6 and V is TRBV6-2 or TRBV6-3; no firm D call. The sequence derives from an older woman with primary liver carcinoma and hepatitis B virus infection. Sequenced input: peripheral blood. Written as DNA, the CDR3 is TGTGCCAGCAATTACCACTCTTATAATTCACCCCTCCACTTT. It specifies CASNYHSYNSPLHF.